This T cell receptor beta chain was sequenced for a study of T cell responses to AZD1222 COVID-19 vaccine. Trimming stripped 2 bases from V and 3 bases from J, with 23 bases between. CDR3 length equals 19 residues. Germline CDR1 is LGHDT and CDR2 is YNNKEL (reference sequence). The assay was immunoSEQ multiplex PCR, and TCRdb's table has in-frame clones only and misses some. Among roughly 170,000 clones, around 88% were seen once, and the ten largest hold about 0.53%. This TCR came from an adult in good health. The chain employs TRBV3-1 (or the pseudogene TRBV3-2) and TRBJ1-5; D is perhaps TRBD1 (6 bases). This specimen consisted of peripheral blood, obtained on day 0 of AZD1222 vaccination. CDR3 bases: TGTGCCAGCAGCCAAAGATGGGAGGGGGGGGCGCCGATCAATCAGCCCCAGCATTTT. Amino acid sequence: CASSQRWEGGAPINQPQHF.